This TCR beta chain was identified during a study of ipilimumab plus nivolumab after autologous stem cell transplantation. Study summary: Typical patient got roughly 5 ipilimumab doses and about eight nivolumab doses (median). The DLBCL cohort had primary refractory and relapsed disease, with 18-month progression-free survival of roughly 86% and 30%. Study observations and caveats: Authors suggest TCR repertoire, Treg phenotype and gut microbiota support further study.

Checkpoint therapy with ipilimumab 1 mg/kg began 14 to 28 days after transplant. Of note for this clone: The antigen is undetermined.

V lost 0 bases to trimming and J lost 5 bases, with 9 bases between them. The CDR3 consists of 14 residues. Germline CDR1 is SGHDT and CDR2 is YYEEEE. Profiling relied on immunoSEQ multiplex PCR, and the TCRdb table lists in-frame clones only, not all of them. This sample has 15,000 to 20,000 clones; approximately 78% occur once, and the top ten carry more than 15%. The rearrangement links TRBV5-6 to TRBJ2-1; no clear D. The receptor was derived from a male donor with diffuse large B-cell lymphoma. Sequenced material: PBMCs, taken in a trial of ipilimumab plus nivolumab as post-transplant consolidation. The CDR3 DNA follows: TGTGCCAGCAGCTTGGTATTTCGGGACAATGAGCAGTTCTTC. Protein sequence: CASSLVFRDNEQFF.